A selection of T cell receptor beta chains follows, all from one sample in a study of CD8+ T cells in alopecia areata. Libraries were prepared by immunoSEQ multiplex PCR; TCRdb keeps only in-frame clonotypes and omits some of them. The sample lists about 30,000 clones, around 62% occurring once. Input material: NKG2D-high CD8+ T cells sorted from blood. These receptors all come from a human donor with alopecia areata. Each CDR3 is given with its conserved first and last residue. Each record gives: J gene, clone size, D gene, V gene, CDR3 DNA, CDR3 protein. The D gene is left open where the match is weak. Size is omitted from some rows. Given values are once, few, many or a class for expanded clones.

>TRBJ2-1|NA|TRBD2|TRBV9
TGTGCCAGCAGCGCGACGCCGAGAGCGGGGGTTCTACCGGCGGAGCAGTTCTTC
CASSATPRAGVLPAEQFF
>TRBJ2-3|NA|NA|TRBV28
TGTGCCAGCAGTATCGGGGGACTCAATACGCAGTATTTT
CASSIGGLNTQYF
>TRBJ1-6|NA|NA|TRBV5-1
TGCGCCAGCAGCTTGGGGGTGGGAAATTCACCCCTCCACTTT
CASSLGVGNSPLHF
>TRBJ1-1|NA|TRBD1|TRBV6-6
TGTGCCAGCAGTCAGGGGGGGACTGAAGCTTTCTTT
CASSQGGTEAFF
>TRBJ1-5|NA|NA|TRBV27
TGTGCCAGCAGTGAGGCAGGGTATCAGCCCCAGCATTTT
CASSEAGYQPQHF
>TRBJ2-3|NA|TRBD1|TRBV5-1
TGCGCCAGCAGCATTGCCGGGACAGGGGAACGCACAGATACGCAGTATTTT
CASSIAGTGERTDTQYF
>TRBJ2-1|NA|TRBD2|TRBV7-8
TGTGCCAGCAGCCTACCGGGACTAGGGATCAATGAGCAGTTCTTC
CASSLPGLGINEQFF
>TRBJ1-2|NA|TRBD1|TRBV5-1
TGCGCCAGCAGCTCTACCGGGACAGAAACTTATGGCTACACCTTC
CASSSTGTETYGYTF
>TRBJ1-1|few|TRBD1|TRBV6-5
TGTGCCAGCAGTGCTACAGGGGTGAAAGCTTTCTTT
CASSATGVKAFF
>TRBJ2-7|NA|NA|TRBV4-1
TGCGCCAGCAGCCAAGATATTAGCTACGAGCAGTACTTC
CASSQDISYEQYF
>TRBJ2-2|NA|NA|TRBV10-2
TGCGCCATCGAACGACAGAGCACCGGGGAGCTGTTTTTT
CAIERQSTGELFF
>TRBJ2-7|NA|NA|TRBV27
TGTGCCAGCAGTTTTTCCGGGAGTTACGAGCAGTACTTC
CASSFSGSYEQYF
>TRBJ2-7|NA|TRBD1|TRBV5-4
TGTGCCAGCAGCTCCCGGACAGGGGGCTGGGACGAGCAGTACTTC
CASSSRTGGWDEQYF
>TRBJ2-7|NA|NA|TRBV28
TGTGCCAGCAGTTTAGTTAACGAGCAGTACTTC
CASSLVNEQYF
>TRBJ2-5|NA|NA|TRBV5-4
TGTGCCAGCAGCCCGGGCTTTGAGACCCAGTACTTC
CASSPGFETQYF
>TRBJ1-5|NA|NA|TRBV27
TGTGCCAGCAGTTTCCTCCCCGGGCCCCAGCATTTT
CASSFLPGPQHF
>TRBJ2-7|NA|NA|TRBV28
TGTGCCAGCAGTCTCCGGGACGTCGAAAACGAGCAGTACTTC
CASSLRDVENEQYF
>TRBJ2-1|few|NA|TRBV5-1
TGCGCCAGCAGCTTGGAGGATGGAATTTTCAATGAGCAGTTCTTC
CASSLEDGIFNEQFF
>TRBJ2-7|NA|NA|TRBV29-1
TGCAGCGTTGAGGGGGATACATCCTACGAGCAGTACTTC
CSVEGDTSYEQYF
>TRBJ2-1|NA|NA|TRBV4-1
TGCGCCAGCAGCCCAGAGGTTGGCAGCTACAATGAGCAGTTCTTC
CASSPEVGSYNEQFF
>TRBJ2-7|NA|TRBD1|TRBV28
TGTGCCAGCAGTTCCGGGACAGGGATCGGCGAGCAGTACTTC
CASSSGTGIGEQYF
>TRBJ2-1|NA|NA|TRBV4-1
TGCGCCAGCAGCCAAGAAGGAGCAACGGAGCATGAGCAGTTCTTC
CASSQEGATEHEQFF